These 4 T cell receptor beta chains originate from one sample sequenced in a study of T cells after yellow fever vaccination (dated by TCRdb to the late 2010s). The method was 5' RACE. Sequencing instrument: Illumina HiSeq 2500. TCRdb ran its own pipeline on the public reads, namely fastp trimming at Q25 and MiXCR clone calling, and kept in-frame beta chains. A single entry per CDR3 protein holds the most common genes and DNA from its merged rows. Within this sample are approximately 61,000 distinct CDR3 sequences, with more than 5.5% of them counted one time only. The top ten clonotypes cover roughly 40% of the sample. The treatment or condition label, as the study defines it: live attenuated yellow fever vaccine strain. Here the sequenced sample was CD8+ T cells sorted from PBMCs, taken on the day of the first yellow fever vaccination. All receptors come from a man aged 18 to 29 who received the YFV17D yellow fever vaccine.

The sample holds many counts of this clonotype. This sequence joins TRBV7-3 and TRBJ2-1, with TRBD1 as a possible D gene (5 bases). The V end was cut by 8 bases, the J end by 5 bases, with 13 bases between. The length of the CDR3 is 13 residues. Per the germline V gene, CDR1 is SGHTA and CDR2 is FQGTGA. Written as DNA, the CDR3 is TGTGCCAGCGGGCCAGGGTCAAACAATGAGCAGTTCTTC. Its protein product is CASGPGSNNEQFF.

This clonotype was counted a few times. CDR3 coding DNA: TGTGCCAGCAGTTTTGCCGGGCGGGGGCAACTCACAGATACGCAGTATTTT. This encodes CASSFAGRGQLTDTQYF. This sequence joins TRBV28 and TRBJ2-3; TRBD2 might be the D (7 bases). Deletions cut 3 bases from V and 2 bases from J, with 18 bases between. Germline assignment: CDR1 MDHEN and CDR2 SYDVKM. This CDR3 region has 17 residues. Full variable domain (missing parts from reference TRBV28 and TRBJ2-3): DVKVTQSSRYLVKRTGEKVFLECVQDMDHENMFWYRQDPGLGLRLIYFSYDVKMKEKGDIPEGYSVSREKKERFSLILESASTNQTSMYLCASSFAGRGQLTDTQYFGPGTRLTVL.

On this clonotype: Possible read error: a much larger clone is one base away. The gene calls are TRBV20-1 and TRBJ2-5; D uncertain. The CDR3 has 14 residues. Looked up from germline, CDR1 is DFQATT and CDR2 is SNEGSKA (reference sequence). The CDR3 reads CSARESLGKDTQYF. DNA of the CDR3: TGCAGTGCTAGAGAATCCCTGGGGAAAGATACCCAGTACTTC.

The chain carries TRBV4-3 and TRBJ2-1; possible D gene TRBD2, 5 bases. Germline V gene lookup returns CDR1 LGHNA and CDR2 YSLEER. The CDR3 loop spans 15 amino acids. V was cut by 8 bases and J by 6 bases, with 20 bases left in between. CDR3: CASSKGLGDPNEQFF. The CDR3 DNA follows: TGCGCCAGCTCAAAAGGATTGGGAGATCCCAATGAGCAGTTCTTC.